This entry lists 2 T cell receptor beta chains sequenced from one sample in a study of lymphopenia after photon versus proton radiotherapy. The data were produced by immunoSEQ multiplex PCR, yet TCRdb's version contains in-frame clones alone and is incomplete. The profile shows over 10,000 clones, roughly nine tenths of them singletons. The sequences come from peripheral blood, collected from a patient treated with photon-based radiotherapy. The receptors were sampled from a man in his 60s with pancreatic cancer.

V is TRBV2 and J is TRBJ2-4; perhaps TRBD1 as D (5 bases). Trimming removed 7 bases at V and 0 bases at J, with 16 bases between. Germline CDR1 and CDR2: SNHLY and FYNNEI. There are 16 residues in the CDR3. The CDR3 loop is CASNPLTDLAKNIQYF. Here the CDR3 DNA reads TGTGCCAGCAACCCATTGACAGATTTAGCCAAAAACATTCAGTACTTC.

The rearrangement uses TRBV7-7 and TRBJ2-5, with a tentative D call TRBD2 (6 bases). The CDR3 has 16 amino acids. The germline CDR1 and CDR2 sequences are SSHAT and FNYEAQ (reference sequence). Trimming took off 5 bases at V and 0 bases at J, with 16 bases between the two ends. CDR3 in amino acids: CASSRGLWDHQETQYF. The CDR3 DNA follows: TGTGCCAGCAGCCGGGGGTTATGGGACCACCAAGAGACCCAGTACTTC.